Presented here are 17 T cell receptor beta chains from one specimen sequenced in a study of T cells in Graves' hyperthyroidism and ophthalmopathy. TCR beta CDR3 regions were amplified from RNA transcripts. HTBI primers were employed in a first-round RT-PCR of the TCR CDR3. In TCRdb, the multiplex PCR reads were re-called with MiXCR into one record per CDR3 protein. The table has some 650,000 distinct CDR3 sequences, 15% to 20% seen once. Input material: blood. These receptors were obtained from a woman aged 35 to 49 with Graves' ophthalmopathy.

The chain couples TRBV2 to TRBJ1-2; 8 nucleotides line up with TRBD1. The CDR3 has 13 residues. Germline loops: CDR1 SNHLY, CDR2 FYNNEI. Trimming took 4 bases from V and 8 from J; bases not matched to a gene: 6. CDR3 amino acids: CASSAQGTGGYTF. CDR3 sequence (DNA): TGTGCCAGCAGTGCCCAGGGGACAGGCGGCTACACCTTC.

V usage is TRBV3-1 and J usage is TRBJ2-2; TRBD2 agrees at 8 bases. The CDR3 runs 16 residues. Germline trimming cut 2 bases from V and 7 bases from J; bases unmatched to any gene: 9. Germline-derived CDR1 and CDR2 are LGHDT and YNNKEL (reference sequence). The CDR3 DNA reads TGTGCCAGCAGCCAACCTCGGGAGGGCCTCGGCGGGGAGCTGTTTTTT. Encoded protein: CASSQPREGLGGELFF.

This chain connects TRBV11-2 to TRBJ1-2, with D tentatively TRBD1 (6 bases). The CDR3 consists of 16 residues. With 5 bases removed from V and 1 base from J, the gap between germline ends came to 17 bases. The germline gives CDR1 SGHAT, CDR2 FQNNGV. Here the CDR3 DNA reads TGTGCCAGCAGCCTTGGACAGCCATCTCTTAACTATGGCTACACCTTC. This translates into CASSLGQPSLNYGYTF.

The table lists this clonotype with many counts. The CDR3 sequence is CASSPLETDTQYF. The CDR3 nucleotides read TGTGCCAGCTCACCGTTAGAGACAGATACGCAGTATTTT. The chain has TRBV18 and TRBJ2-3; D is ambiguous. Germline loops: CDR1 KGHSH, CDR2 LQKENI. The CDR3 loop spans 13 amino acids. V lost 3 bases to trimming and J lost 3 bases, with 7 bases between them.

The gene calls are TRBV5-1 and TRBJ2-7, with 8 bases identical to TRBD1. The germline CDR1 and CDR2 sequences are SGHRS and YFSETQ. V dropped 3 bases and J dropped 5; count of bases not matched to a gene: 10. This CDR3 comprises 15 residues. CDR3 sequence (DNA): TGCGCCAGCAGCTCTCAGGGGGCGCCGGGCGACGAGCAGTACTTC. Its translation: CASSSQGAPGDEQYF.

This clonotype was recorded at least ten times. Written as DNA, the CDR3 is TGTGCCAGCAGTTTTGGCGGTCCCGCGGGGTTCGAGACCCAGTACTTC. This translates into CASSFGGPAGFETQYF. The chain joins TRBV28 to TRBJ2-5; D possibly corresponds to TRBD2 (6 bases). Per the germline V gene, CDR1 is MDHEN and CDR2 is SYDVKM. The V and J ends lost 3 bases and 5 bases respectively, with 19 bases between them. This CDR3 region has 16 residues.

The CDR3 coding sequence is TGTGCCAGCAGCCAGGGGGCTAGCGGGGCCCCCGATACGCAGTATTTT. Amino acids: CASSQGASGAPDTQYF. This sequence joins TRBV11-3 and TRBJ2-3; perhaps TRBD2 as D (9 bases). CDR3 length: 16 amino acids. Trimming removed 5 bases from V and 6 bases from J, with 21 bases in between. The V gene's germline CDR1 is SGHNT and CDR2 YENEEA.

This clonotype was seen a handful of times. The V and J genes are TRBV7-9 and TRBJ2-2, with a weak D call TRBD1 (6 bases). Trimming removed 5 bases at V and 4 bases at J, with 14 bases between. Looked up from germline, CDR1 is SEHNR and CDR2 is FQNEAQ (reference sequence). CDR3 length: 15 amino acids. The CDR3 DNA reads TGTGCCAGCAGCACCGGGGTCAGGGGCACCGGGGAGCTGTTTTTT. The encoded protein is CASSTGVRGTGELFF.

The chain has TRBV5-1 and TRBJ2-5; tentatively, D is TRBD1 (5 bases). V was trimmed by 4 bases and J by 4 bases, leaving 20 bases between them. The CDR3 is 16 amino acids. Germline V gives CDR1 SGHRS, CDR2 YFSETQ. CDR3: CASSTGPRADGETQYF. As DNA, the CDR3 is TGCGCCAGCAGCACCGGGCCCAGGGCTGATGGAGAGACCCAGTACTTC.

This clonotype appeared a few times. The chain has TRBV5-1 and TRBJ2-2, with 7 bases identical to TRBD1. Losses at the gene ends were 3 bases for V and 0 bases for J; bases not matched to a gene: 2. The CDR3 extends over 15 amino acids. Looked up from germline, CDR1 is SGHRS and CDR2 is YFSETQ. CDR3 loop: CASSWGQTNTGELFF. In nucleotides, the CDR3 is TGCGCCAGCAGCTGGGGACAGACGAACACCGGGGAGCTGTTTTTT.

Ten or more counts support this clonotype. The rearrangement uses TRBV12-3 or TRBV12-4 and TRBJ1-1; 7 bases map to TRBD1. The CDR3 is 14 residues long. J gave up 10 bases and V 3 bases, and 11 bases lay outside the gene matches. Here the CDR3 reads CASSFSFDREGAFF. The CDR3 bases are TGTGCCAGCAGTTTCTCGTTCGACAGGGAAGGAGCTTTCTTT.

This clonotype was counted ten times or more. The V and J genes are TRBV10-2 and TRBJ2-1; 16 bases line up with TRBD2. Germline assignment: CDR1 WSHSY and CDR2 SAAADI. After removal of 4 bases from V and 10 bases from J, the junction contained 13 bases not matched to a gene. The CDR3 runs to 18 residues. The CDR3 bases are TGCGCCAGCAGTGGCCCCGGGACTAGCGGGAGGGACCTGCGGGAGCAGTTCTTC. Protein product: CASSGPGTSGRDLREQFF.

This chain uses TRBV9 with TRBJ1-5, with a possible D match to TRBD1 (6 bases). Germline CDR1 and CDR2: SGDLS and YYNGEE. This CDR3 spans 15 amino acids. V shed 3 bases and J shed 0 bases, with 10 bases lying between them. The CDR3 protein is CASSEGVVSNQPQHF. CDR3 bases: TGTGCCAGCAGCGAGGGGGTGGTTAGCAATCAGCCCCAGCATTTT.

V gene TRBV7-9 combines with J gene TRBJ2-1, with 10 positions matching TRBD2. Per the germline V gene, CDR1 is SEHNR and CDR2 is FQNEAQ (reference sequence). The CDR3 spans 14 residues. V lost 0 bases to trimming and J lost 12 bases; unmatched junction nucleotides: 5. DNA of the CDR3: TGTGCCAGCAGCTTAGCCCTAGCGGGAGATGGGCAGTTCTTC. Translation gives CASSLALAGDGQFF.

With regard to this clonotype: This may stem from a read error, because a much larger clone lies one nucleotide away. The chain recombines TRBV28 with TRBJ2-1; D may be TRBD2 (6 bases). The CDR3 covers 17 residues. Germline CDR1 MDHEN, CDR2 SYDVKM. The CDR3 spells CVSSLPPGLQGRNEQFF. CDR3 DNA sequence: TGTGTCAGCAGTCTTCCGCCGGGACTCCAAGGTCGTAATGAGCAGTTCTTC.

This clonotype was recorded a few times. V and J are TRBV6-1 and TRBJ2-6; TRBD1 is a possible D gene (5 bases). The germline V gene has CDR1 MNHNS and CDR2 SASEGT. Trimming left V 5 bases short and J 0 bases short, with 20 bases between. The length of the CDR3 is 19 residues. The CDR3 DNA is TGTGCCAGCAGTTTTTTGTGGGTGACAGCCTCCTCTGGGGCCAACGTCCTGACTTTC. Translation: CASSFLWVTASSGANVLTF.

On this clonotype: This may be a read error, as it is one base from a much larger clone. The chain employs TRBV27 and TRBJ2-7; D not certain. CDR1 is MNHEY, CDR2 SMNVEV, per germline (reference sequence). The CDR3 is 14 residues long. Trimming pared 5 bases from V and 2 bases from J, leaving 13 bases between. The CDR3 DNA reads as TGTGCCAGCAGTCCACTCCGGGCCCCCTACGAGCAGTACTTC. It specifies CASSPLRAPYEQYF.